This T cell receptor beta chain was captured in a study of control samples from healthy donors and cancer patients (TCRdb year 2020). Receptor amplification or capture employed the immunoSEQ multiplex PCR assay. TCRdb retrieved this table from immuneACCESS and kept in-frame rearrangements only. Not all clones are present; in checked studies, unresolved V genes account for under half, and no reason is known for the remainder. The sample table contains under 300,000 clones; only one count was recorded for over 75% of them. Clones ranked in the top ten supply 13% of the sample. Measured from the cysteine to the phenylalanine, the CDR3 is 19 residues long. CDR3 DNA is the only sequence kept; it has 57 bases, read in frame from the first base. About this clone: Its antigen specificity is not known. No much larger clone exists at a distance of one base, and base qualities are not known.

The TCR comes from a woman aged 55-75 years with lung cancer. This chain is built from TRBV21-1 and TRBJ1-5; the table's TRBD1 call for D was not verified on the DNA. TRBV21-1 is a pseudogene segment. The sequenced sample was PBMCs. The DNA reads as follows: TGTGCCAGCAGCAACCCTCCCCACAGGGGACGAGAAGGCAATCAGCCCCAGCATTTT. It codes for CASSNPPHRGREGNQPQHF.